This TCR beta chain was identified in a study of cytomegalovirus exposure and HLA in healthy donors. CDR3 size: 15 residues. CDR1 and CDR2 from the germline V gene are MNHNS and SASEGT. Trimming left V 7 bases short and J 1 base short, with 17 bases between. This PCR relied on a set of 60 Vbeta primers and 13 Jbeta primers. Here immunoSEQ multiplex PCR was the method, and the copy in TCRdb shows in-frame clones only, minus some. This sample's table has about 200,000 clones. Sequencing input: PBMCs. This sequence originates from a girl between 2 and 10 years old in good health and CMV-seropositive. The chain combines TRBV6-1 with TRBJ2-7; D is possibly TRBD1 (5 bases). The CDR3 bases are TGTGCCAGCAATACAAACCAAGGGGTATCCTACGAGCAGTACTTC. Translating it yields CASNTNQGVSYEQYF.